This TCR beta chain comes out of a study of blood T cell repertoires in COVID-19. In the study overall: The United States, Italy and Spain supplied acute and convalescent COVID-19 samples. T cells, B-cell-depleted T cells, or PBMCs supplied cDNA or gDNA.

Original processing notes: Scientists estimated how many nucleated cells there were by amplifying reference gene primers. TCRdb's table, derived via immunoSEQ multiplex PCR, lists solely in-frame clones and lacks some. V, J and clone size are those of that table, while D and trimming were read from the DNA. This sample yields 200,000 or so clones, of which 79% are seen a single time; 15% to 20% belongs to the top ten. This CDR3 spans 13 amino acids. Trimming removed 0 bases at V and 8 bases at J, with 12 bases between. Germline V gene lookup returns CDR1 GTSNPN and CDR2 SVGIG (reference sequence). This sequence originates from a man aged 55-75 years with active or convalescent COVID-19. Sequencing was carried out using peripheral blood. The rearrangement uses TRBV30 and TRBJ2-3, with TRBD2 as a possible D gene (6 bases). CDR3 loop: CAWSVWEAPTQYF. The CDR3 nucleotides read TGTGCCTGGAGTGTATGGGAGGCCCCTACGCAGTATTTT.